This is a list of T cell receptor beta chains from one sample in a study of T cells after yellow fever vaccination. TCRdb reprocessed the 5' RACE reads with MiXCR, giving one entry per CDR3 protein. Among about 170,000 distinct CDR3 sequences listed, 11% were seen once. The sample here was CD8+ T cells sorted from PBMCs, taken 15 days after the yellow fever booster vaccination. These receptors were taken from a young man who received the YFV17D yellow fever vaccine. CDR3s include the opening cysteine and the closing phenylalanine or tryptophan. The D gene is left open where the match is weak. Clone size appears in some rows only: once, few, many, or a class for an expanded clone.

clone_size,j_call,v_call,d_call,cdr3_nt,cdr3_aa
few,TRBJ1-1,TRBV7-7,-,TGTGCTAGCAGCCTAAGGGAGAACACTGAAGCTTTCTTT,CASSLRENTEAFF
-,TRBJ2-3,TRBV12-3/TRBV12-4,-,TGTGCCAGCAGCCCGGGCCGGGCGGGCACAGATACGCAGTATTTT,CASSPGRAGTDTQYF
-,TRBJ2-2,TRBV15,TRBD2,TGTGCCACCAGCAGGAGCGGGGGGGCCCGTACCGGGGAGCTGTTTTTT,CATSRSGGARTGELFF
many,TRBJ1-6,TRBV12-3/TRBV12-4,TRBD1,TGTGCCAGCAGTTTGACAGGGATTTATTCACCCCTCCACTTT,CASSLTGIYSPLHF
few,TRBJ2-7,TRBV4-1,-,TGCGCCAGCAGCCAAGTGGCTCATAAAACCTACGAGCAGTACTTC,CASSQVAHKTYEQYF
few,TRBJ1-2,TRBV6-5,-,TGTGCCAGCAGTTACTACCAAGCGTATGGCTACACCTTC,CASSYYQAYGYTF
-,TRBJ2-1,TRBV11-3,TRBD1,TGTGCCAGCAGCGCGGCGTCCAGGGGGCGAGGAAATGAGCAGTTCTTC,CASSAASRGRGNEQFF
-,TRBJ1-2,TRBV6-1,TRBD1,TGTGCCAGCAGTGTCAGGGGGGCGACTAACTATGGCTACACCTTC,CASSVRGATNYGYTF
-,TRBJ2-5,TRBV7-9,TRBD1,TGTGCCAGCAGCCTATCTCAGACAGGGGGCGAATTGGAGACCCAGTACTTC,CASSLSQTGGELETQYF
few,TRBJ2-5,TRBV6-5,-,TGTGCCAGCAGCCTGCAGGGACGGCAGGGGACCCAGTACTTC,CASSLQGRQGTQYF
-,TRBJ2-1,TRBV25-1,-,TGTGCCAGCAGCCCCTTGGGGGGCATAAGGAACAATGAGCAGTTCTTC,CASSPLGGIRNNEQFF
-,TRBJ2-7,TRBV7-9,TRBD1,TGTGCCAGCAGCACAACCGGGACAGTAAAATCCTACGAGCAGTACTTC,CASSTTGTVKSYEQYF
-,TRBJ1-2,TRBV5-4,-,TGTGCCAGCAGACCCGATGGCTACACCTTC,CASRPDGYTF
few,TRBJ2-3,TRBV4-2,-,TGTGCCAGCAGCCAAGAGGCAGGGGTATCGGGAGATACGCAGTATTTT,CASSQEAGVSGDTQYF
-,TRBJ1-2,TRBV6-2/TRBV6-3,TRBD1,TGTGCCAGCAGTGGGACGACAGGGGGTTCTAACTATGGCTACACCTTC,CASSGTTGGSNYGYTF
-,TRBJ1-1,TRBV6-2/TRBV6-3,-,TGTGCCAGCAGTTACTCTGCTTCAGGGGACACTGAAGCTTTCTTT,CASSYSASGDTEAFF
few,TRBJ1-2,TRBV11-2,-,TGTGCCAGCAGCAGACCGGGTGGAGACGGCTACACCTTC,CASSRPGGDGYTF
-,TRBJ2-5,TRBV7-9,-,TGTGCCAGCAGCTTAGGGACTCAAGAGACCCAGTACTTC,CASSLGTQETQYF